Listed below are T cell receptor beta chains from one sample, sequenced in a study of regulatory T cells in long-lasting Graves disease. MiXCR was run by TCRdb on the multiplex PCR reads, yielding one entry per CDR3 protein. The sample records 680,000 or so distinct CDR3 sequences, roughly 15% being singletons. This sample was also put to use in a study of T cells in Graves' hyperthyroidism and ophthalmopathy.

The sequences come from peripheral blood mononuclear cells (PBMCs), collected at new diagnosis, from a patient treated with antithyroid drugs. The origin of the receptors is a woman aged 25 to 39 with Graves disease. Each CDR3 is given with its conserved first and last residue. A D gene is named only where the DNA matches it firmly. Clone size is not always given. Where it is, it says once, few, many or a class for expanded clones.

>TRBV28|-|many|TRBJ1-1
TGTGCCAGCAGTTTATCCGGGGCGTGGGGGGGCTCAGGAACTGAAGCTTTCTTT
CASSLSGAWGGSGTEAFF
>TRBV5-6|-|-|TRBJ2-7
TGTGCCAGCAGCCGTGTATCTGCCCTCGGGAATTACGAGCAGTACTTC
CASSRVSALGNYEQYF
>TRBV18|TRBD1|-|TRBJ2-2
TGTGCCAGCTCAGATTCAGGGGGAAGAACCGGGGAGCTGTTTTTT
CASSDSGGRTGELFF
>TRBV29-1|-|-|TRBJ1-2
TGCAGCGAGTGGAGCAGCAGAAATGGCTACACCTTC
CSEWSSRNGYTF
>TRBV5-1|TRBD1|few|TRBJ1-4
TGCGCCAGCAGCCTAGGACAGGGAAGGGAAAAACTGTTTTTT
CASSLGQGREKLFF
>TRBV19|TRBD1|-|TRBJ1-5
TGTGCCAGTAGTATTTTTCGGGACAGGGTAAGGGATCAGCCCCAGCATTTT
CASSIFRDRVRDQPQHF
>TRBV28|-|many|TRBJ1-4
TGTGCCAGCAGTCCCCCCAGGTCAGGCGGAGAAAAACTGTTTTTT
CASSPPRSGGEKLFF
>TRBV7-2|TRBD2|once|TRBJ2-1
TGTGCCAGCAGCTTAGACGGTAGCGGGAGGGTTAATGAGCAGTTCTTC
CASSLDGSGRVNEQFF
>TRBV15|-|-|TRBJ2-3
TGTGCCACCGGCAGAGTGCCTGGAAGCACAGATACGCAGTATTTT
CATGRVPGSTDTQYF
>TRBV20-1|TRBD1|many|TRBJ1-4
TGCAGTGCCAACTACAGGGGGCAACTTGAAAAACTGTTTTTT
CSANYRGQLEKLFF
>TRBV7-9|-|many|TRBJ2-7
TGTGCCAGCAGCCATGCCGAGGGGCAGTACTTC
CASSHAEGQYF
>TRBV7-2|-|-|TRBJ2-3
TGTGCCAGCAGCCTAGAGGGGTTCCGGGCAGATACGCAGTATTTT
CASSLEGFRADTQYF
>TRBV10-3|-|few|TRBJ2-2
TGTGCCATCAGTGGGAGGCAGGCCAACACCGGGGAGCTGTTTTTT
CAISGRQANTGELFF
>TRBV6-2/TRBV6-3|-|many|TRBJ1-1
TGTGCCAGCAACAAGGGGATTAACACTGAAGCTTTCTTT
CASNKGINTEAFF
>TRBV28|-|many|TRBJ1-5
TGTGCCAGCACCCCTCGCCCCTTCGGAAATCAGCCCCAGCATTTT
CASTPRPFGNQPQHF
>TRBV4-1|-|-|TRBJ2-7
TGCGCCAGCAGCCAAGAGCCAGGGTCGCTCTACGAGCAGTACTTC
CASSQEPGSLYEQYF
>TRBV20-1|-|-|TRBJ1-4
TGCAGTGCTAGGGGTGGCCGGAGTAATGAAAAACTGTTTTTT
CSARGGRSNEKLFF
>TRBV5-1|-|-|TRBJ2-5
TGCGCCAGCCGCTTCATTGAAGAGACCCAGTACTTC
CASRFIEETQYF
>TRBV7-8|TRBD2|-|TRBJ2-3
TGTGCCAGCAGCAGAGCCGGGACTAGCGGGAGTACGGGCACAGATACGCAGTATTTT
CASSRAGTSGSTGTDTQYF
>TRBV2|-|-|TRBJ1-5
TGTGCCAGCAGAATTGACAGGATGAGCAATCAGCCCCAGCATTTT
CASRIDRMSNQPQHF
>TRBV6-1|TRBD1|many|TRBJ1-2
TGTGCCAGCACTCAACAGGGGGACTATGGCTACACCTTC
CASTQQGDYGYTF
>TRBV5-4|-|few|TRBJ2-7
TGTGCCAGCAGCTCGGACTGGACTCCAGCCTACGAGCAGTACTTC
CASSSDWTPAYEQYF
>TRBV11-2|-|many|TRBJ2-7
TGTGCCAGCAGCATCCCGGGCCAACCTCCCCTCGAGCAGTACTTC
CASSIPGQPPLEQYF
>TRBV18|-|-|TRBJ1-2
TGTGCCAGCTCACCATATGAGGTGGCGAGCTATGGCTACACCTTC
CASSPYEVASYGYTF